Presented here are 3 T cell receptor beta chains from one specimen sequenced in a study of cytomegalovirus exposure and HLA in healthy donors. This PCR relied on a set of 60 Vbeta primers and 13 Jbeta primers. Using immunoSEQ multiplex PCR, the repertoire was profiled, and TCRdb retains in-frame clones only, with some absent. The table has around 160,000 clones, approximately 80% seen once. The specimen sequenced was PBMCs. Receptor source: a middle-aged man in good health and CMV-seropositive.

The chain has TRBV4-2 and TRBJ2-1, with a weak D call TRBD1 (6 bases). CDR3 length: 15 amino acids. In germline, CDR1 is LGHNA, CDR2 YNFKEQ. V was shortened by 0 bases and J by 6 bases, with 12 bases between the two germline ends. The CDR3: CASSQEGARLNEQFF. CDR3 in DNA: TGTGCCAGCAGCCAAGAGGGGGCGCGTCTCAATGAGCAGTTCTTC.

The J gene is TRBJ1-2, the V gene TRBV19, with 8 bases aligning to TRBD1. Germline V gives CDR1 LNHDA, CDR2 SQIVND (reference sequence). This CDR3 region has 15 residues. V lost 1 base and J lost 8; bases outside the gene matches: 9. CDR3 nucleotides: TGTGCCAGTAGTATAGGTCGCAGGGGGCGTCGGGGCTACACCTTC. It specifies CASSIGRRGRRGYTF.

Details on this clone: The identical CDR3 is also encoded by other nucleotide sequences in the sample. The genes are TRBV27 and TRBJ2-1; 11 nucleotides match TRBD2. The ends lost 5 bases at V and 5 bases at J; junction bases unmatched: 5. Germline CDR1 MNHEY, CDR2 SMNVEV (reference sequence). CDR3 size: 15 residues. In DNA form, the CDR3 reads TGTGCCAGCAGTCCTGGGACTAGCGGCAACAATGAGCAGTTCTTC. Encoded protein: CASSPGTSGNNEQFF.